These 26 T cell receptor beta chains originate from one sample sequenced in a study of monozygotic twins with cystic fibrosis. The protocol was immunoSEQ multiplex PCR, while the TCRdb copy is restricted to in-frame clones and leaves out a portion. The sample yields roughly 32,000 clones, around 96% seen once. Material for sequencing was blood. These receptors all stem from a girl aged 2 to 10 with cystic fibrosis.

CDR3 protein: CAWDIAVYNEQFF. The CDR3 nucleotides are TGTGCCTGGGACATAGCGGTGTACAATGAGCAGTTCTTC. The rearrangement links TRBV30 to TRBJ2-1, with a possible D match to TRBD2 (6 bases). Germline-derived CDR1 and CDR2 are GTSNPN and SVGIG (reference sequence). The CDR3 has 13 amino acids. V was shortened by 5 bases and J by 4 bases, with 12 bases between the two germline ends.

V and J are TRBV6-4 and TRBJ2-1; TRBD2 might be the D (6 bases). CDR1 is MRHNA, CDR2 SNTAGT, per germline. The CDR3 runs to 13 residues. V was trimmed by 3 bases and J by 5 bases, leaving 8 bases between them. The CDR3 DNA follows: TGTGCCAGCAGTGAGCGGGATAACAATGAGCAGTTCTTC. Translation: CASSERDNNEQFF.

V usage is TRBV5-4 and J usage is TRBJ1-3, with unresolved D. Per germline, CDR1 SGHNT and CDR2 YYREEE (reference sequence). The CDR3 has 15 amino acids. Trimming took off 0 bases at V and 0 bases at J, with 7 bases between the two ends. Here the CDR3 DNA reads TGTGCCAGCAGCTTGGATTCAGGCTCTGGAAACACCATATATTTT. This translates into CASSLDSGSGNTIYF.

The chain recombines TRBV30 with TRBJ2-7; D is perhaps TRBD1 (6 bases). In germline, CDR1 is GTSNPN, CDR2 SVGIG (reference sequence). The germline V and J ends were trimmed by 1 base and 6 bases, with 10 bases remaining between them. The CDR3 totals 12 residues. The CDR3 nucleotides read TGTGCCTGGAGTGGGGACATACTCGAGCAGTACTTC. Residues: CAWSGDILEQYF.

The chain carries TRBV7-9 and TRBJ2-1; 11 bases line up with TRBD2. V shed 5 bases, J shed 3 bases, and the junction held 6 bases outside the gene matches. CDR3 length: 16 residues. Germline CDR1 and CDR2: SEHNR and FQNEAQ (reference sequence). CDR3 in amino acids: CASSPISGRVYNEQFF. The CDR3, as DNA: TGTGCCAGCAGCCCCATTAGCGGGAGGGTCTACAATGAGCAGTTCTTC.

CDR3 DNA: TGTGCCAGCAGGGTAGGGGTAGGCTCTGGGGCCAACGTCCTGACTTTC. Translation: CASRVGVGSGANVLTF. V gene TRBV5-5 combines with J gene TRBJ2-6; a possible D gene is TRBD1 (5 bases). Germline assignment: CDR1 SGHKS and CDR2 YYEKEE (reference sequence). The CDR3 runs 16 residues. V lost 5 bases to trimming and J lost 0 bases, with 12 bases between them.

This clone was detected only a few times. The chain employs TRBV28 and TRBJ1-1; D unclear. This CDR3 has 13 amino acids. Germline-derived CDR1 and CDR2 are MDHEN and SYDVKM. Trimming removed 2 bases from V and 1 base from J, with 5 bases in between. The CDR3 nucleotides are TGTGCCAGCAGTTTACCGGGGAACACTGAAGCTTTCTTT. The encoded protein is CASSLPGNTEAFF. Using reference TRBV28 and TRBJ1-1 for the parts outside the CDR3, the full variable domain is DVKVTQSSRYLVKRTGEKVFLECVQDMDHENMFWYRQDPGLGLRLIYFSYDVKMKEKGDIPEGYSVSREKKERFSLILESASTNQTSMYLCASSLPGNTEAFFGQGTRLTVV.

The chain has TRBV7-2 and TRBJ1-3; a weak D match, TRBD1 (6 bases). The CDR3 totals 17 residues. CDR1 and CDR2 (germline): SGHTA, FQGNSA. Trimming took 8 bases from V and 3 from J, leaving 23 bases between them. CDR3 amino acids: CASPEAPRDTFGNTIYF. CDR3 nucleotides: TGTGCCAGCCCAGAAGCCCCCCGGGACACCTTTGGAAACACCATATATTTT.

The DNA for the CDR3 is TGTGCCAGCAGCTTGTGGCGTTCGTCGGGAGAGACCCAGTACTTC. Translating gives CASSLWRSSGETQYF. This chain uses TRBV5-4 with TRBJ2-5, with unresolved D. CDR3 length: 15 amino acids. Between the trimmed V and J ends, which lost 1 base and 4 bases, there was a span of 14 bases. From germline, CDR1 is SGHNT and CDR2 YYREEE (reference sequence).

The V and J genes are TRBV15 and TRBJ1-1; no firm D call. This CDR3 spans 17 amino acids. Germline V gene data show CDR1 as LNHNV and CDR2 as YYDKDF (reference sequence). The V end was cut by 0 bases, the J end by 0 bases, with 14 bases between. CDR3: CATSRDRWVFMNTEAFF. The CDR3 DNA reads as TGTGCCACCAGCAGAGATCGCTGGGTATTCATGAACACTGAAGCTTTCTTT.

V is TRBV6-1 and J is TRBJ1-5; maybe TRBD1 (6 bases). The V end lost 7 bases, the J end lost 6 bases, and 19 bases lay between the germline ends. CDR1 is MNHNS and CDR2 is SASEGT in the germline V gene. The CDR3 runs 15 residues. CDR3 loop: CASTIERGGGQPQHF. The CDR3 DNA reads TGTGCCAGCACCATTGAACGGGGGGGCGGTCAGCCCCAGCATTTT.

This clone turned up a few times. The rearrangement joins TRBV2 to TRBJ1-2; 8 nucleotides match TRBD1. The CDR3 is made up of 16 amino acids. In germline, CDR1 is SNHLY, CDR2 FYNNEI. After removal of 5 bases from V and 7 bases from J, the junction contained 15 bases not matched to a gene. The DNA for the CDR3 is TGTGCCAGCAGTCCCCAGGGGGCCGACCCCTCTTTTGGCTACACCTTC. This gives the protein CASSPQGADPSFGYTF.

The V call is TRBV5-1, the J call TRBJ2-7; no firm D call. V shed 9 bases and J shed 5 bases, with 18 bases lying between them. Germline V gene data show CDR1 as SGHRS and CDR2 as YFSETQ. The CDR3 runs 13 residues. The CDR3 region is CATTGRPGDEQYF. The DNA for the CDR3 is TGCGCCACCACCGGACGGCCAGGCGACGAGCAGTACTTC.

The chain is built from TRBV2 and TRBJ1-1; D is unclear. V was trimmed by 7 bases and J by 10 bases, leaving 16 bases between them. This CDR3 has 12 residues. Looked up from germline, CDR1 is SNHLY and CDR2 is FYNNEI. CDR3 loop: CASTRTWLGAFF. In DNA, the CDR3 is TGTGCCAGCACCCGAACGTGGCTTGGAGCTTTCTTT. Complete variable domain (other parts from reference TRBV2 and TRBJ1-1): EPEVTQTPSHQVTQMGQEVILRCVPISNHLYFYWYRQILGQKVEFLVSFYNNEISEKSEIFDDQFSVERPDGSNFTLKIRSTKLEDSAMYFCASTRTWLGAFFGQGTRLTVV.

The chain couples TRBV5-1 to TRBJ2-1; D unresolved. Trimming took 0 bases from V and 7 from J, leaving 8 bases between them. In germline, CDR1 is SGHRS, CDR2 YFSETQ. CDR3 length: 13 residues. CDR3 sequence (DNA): TGCGCCAGCAGCTTGGAGATGAGTAATGAGCAGTTCTTC. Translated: CASSLEMSNEQFF.

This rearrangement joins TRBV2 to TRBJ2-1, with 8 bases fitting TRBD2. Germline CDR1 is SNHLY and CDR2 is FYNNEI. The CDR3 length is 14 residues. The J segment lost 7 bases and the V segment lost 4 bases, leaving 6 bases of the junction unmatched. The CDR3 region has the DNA TGTGCCAGCAGTGTGGGCGGGAGGACTAATGAGCAGTTCTTC. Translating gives CASSVGGRTNEQFF.

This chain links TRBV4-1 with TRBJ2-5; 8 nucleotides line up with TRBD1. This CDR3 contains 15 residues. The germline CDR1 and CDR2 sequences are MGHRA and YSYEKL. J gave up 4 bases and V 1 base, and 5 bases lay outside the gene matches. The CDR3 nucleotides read TGCGCCAGCAGCCAAGCGGGCCAGGGGGCAGAGACCCAGTACTTC. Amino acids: CASSQAGQGAETQYF.

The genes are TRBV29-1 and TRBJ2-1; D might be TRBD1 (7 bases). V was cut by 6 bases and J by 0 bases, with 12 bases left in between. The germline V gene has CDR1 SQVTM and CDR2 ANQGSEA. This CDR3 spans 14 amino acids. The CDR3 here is CSVHQGGSYNEQFF. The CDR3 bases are TGCAGCGTCCATCAGGGGGGCTCCTACAATGAGCAGTTCTTC.

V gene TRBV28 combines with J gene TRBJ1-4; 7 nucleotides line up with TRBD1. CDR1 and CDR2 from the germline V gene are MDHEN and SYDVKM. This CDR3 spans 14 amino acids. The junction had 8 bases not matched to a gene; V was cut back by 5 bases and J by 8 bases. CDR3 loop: CASSTGVDLEKLFF. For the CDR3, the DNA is TGTGCCAGCAGTACAGGGGTTGACTTGGAAAAACTGTTTTTT.

For the CDR3, the DNA is TGTGCCAGCTCACCGGAAGAGACCCAGTACTTC. It translates to CASSPEETQYF. The rearrangement joins TRBV18 to TRBJ2-5; D not certain. The V gene's germline CDR1 is KGHSH and CDR2 LQKENI. CDR3 size: 11 residues. The ends were cut back, 3 bases at V and 3 bases at J, with 2 bases in the middle. Full variable domain (outside the CDR3, taken from reference TRBV18 and TRBJ2-5): NAGVMQNPRHLVRRRGQEARLRCSPMKGHSHVYWYRQLPEEGLKFMVYLQKENIIDESGMPKERFSAEFPKEGPSILRIQQVVRGDSAAYFCASSPEETQYFGPGTRLLVL.

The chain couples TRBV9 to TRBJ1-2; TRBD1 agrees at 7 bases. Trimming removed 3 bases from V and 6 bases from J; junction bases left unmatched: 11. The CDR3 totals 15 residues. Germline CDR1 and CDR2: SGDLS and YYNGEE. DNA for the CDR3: TGTGCCAGCAGCGCTTATTCCGGGACAGCTAATGGCTACACCTTC. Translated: CASSAYSGTANGYTF.

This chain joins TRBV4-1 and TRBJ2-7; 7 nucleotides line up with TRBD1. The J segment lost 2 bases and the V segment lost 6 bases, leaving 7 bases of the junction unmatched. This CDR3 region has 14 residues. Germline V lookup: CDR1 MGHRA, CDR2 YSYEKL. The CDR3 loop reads CASRQTGSAYEQYF. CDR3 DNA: TGCGCCAGCAGGCAGACAGGGTCGGCCTACGAGCAGTACTTC.

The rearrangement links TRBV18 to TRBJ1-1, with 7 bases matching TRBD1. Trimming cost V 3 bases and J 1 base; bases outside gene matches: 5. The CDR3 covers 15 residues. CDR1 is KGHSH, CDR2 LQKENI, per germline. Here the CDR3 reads CASSPSGTANTEAFF. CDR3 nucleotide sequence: TGTGCCAGCTCACCTTCCGGGACAGCGAACACTGAAGCTTTCTTT. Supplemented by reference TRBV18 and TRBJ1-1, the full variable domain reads NAGVMQNPRHLVRRRGQEARLRCSPMKGHSHVYWYRQLPEEGLKFMVYLQKENIIDESGMPKERFSAEFPKEGPSILRIQQVVRGDSAAYFCASSPSGTANTEAFFGQGTRLTVV.

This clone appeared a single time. The CDR3 DNA sequence: TGTGCCAGCAGTATAAGACAGGGCAATCAGCCCCAGCATTTT. Translating it yields CASSIRQGNQPQHF. The genes are TRBV2 and TRBJ1-5; possibly TRBD1 for D (6 bases). V lost 5 bases, J lost 2 bases, and 10 bases lay in between. This CDR3 is 14 amino acids long. Per the germline V gene, CDR1 is SNHLY and CDR2 is FYNNEI. The whole variable domain, remainder taken from reference TRBV2 and TRBJ1-5, is EPEVTQTPSHQVTQMGQEVILRCVPISNHLYFYWYRQILGQKVEFLVSFYNNEISEKSEIFDDQFSVERPDGSNFTLKIRSTKLEDSAMYFCASSIRQGNQPQHFGDGTRLSIL.

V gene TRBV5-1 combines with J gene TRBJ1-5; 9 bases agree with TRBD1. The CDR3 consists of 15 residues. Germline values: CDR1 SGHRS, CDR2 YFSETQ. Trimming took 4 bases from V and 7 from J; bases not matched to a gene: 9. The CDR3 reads CASSPTGGAGQPQHF. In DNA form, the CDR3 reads TGCGCCAGCAGCCCCACAGGGGGCGCAGGGCAGCCCCAGCATTTT.

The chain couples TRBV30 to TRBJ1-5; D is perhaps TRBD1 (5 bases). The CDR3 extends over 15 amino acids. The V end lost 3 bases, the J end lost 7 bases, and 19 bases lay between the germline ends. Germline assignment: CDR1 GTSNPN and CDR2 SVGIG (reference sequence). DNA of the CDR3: TGTGCCTGGAGCGAGACTTGGCAGGGAGGCCAGCCCCAGCATTTT. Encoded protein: CAWSETWQGGQPQHF.